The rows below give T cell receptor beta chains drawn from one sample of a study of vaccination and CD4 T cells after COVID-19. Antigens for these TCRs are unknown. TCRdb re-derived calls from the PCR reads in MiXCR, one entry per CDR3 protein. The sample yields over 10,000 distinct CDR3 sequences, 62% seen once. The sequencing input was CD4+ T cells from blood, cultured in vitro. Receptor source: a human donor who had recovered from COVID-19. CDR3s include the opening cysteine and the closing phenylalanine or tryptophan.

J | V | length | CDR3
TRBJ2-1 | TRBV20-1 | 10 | CSARLTEQFF
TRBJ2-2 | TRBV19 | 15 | CATSILAGGAGELFF
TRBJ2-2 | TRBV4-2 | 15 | CASSQVAYGAGELFF
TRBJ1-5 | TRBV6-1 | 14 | CASTIQGGGQPQHF
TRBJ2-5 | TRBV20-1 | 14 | CSANDMVYQETQYF
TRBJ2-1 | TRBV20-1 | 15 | CSASGQLAGAVEQFF
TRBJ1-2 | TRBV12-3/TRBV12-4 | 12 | CASSWDTYGYTF
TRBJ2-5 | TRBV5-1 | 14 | CASSPTSGQETQYF
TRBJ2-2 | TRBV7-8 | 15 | CASSLAGTNTGELFF
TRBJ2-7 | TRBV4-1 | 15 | CASSPGAQGTYEQYF
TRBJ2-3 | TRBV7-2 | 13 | CASSFPDTDTQYF
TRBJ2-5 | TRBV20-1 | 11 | CSPGSPETQYF
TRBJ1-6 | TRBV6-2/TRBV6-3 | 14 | CASSYGQVNSPLHF
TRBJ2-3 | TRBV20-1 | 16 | CSARAASGSRTDTQYF
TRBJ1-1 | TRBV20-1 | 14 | CSAIPATVNTEAFF
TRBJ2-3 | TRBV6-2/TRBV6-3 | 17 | CASSYSSWTGIADTQYF
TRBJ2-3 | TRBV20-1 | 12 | CSVGGGTDTQYF
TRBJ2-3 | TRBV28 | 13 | CASRGGTEDTQYF
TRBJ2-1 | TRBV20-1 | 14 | CSAPARAGDNEQFF
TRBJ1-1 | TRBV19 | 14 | CASSANLRGTEAFF
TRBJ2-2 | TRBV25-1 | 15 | CASSEEGRVTGELFF
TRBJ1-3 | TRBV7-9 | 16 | CASSPDSYSSGNTIYF
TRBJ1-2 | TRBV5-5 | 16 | CASSLRGLAATGGYTF
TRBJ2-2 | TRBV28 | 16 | CASTLDGYANTGELFF
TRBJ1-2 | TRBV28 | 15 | CASSLAGQGESGYTF
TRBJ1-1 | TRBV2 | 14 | CASSEEGGNTEAFF
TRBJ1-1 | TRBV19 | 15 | CASRTPGRMNTEAFF
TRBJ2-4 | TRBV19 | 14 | CASTVGGGQNIQYF
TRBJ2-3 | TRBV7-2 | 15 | CASSPRLAGTDTQYF
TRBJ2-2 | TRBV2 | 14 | CASSSTGYTGELFF
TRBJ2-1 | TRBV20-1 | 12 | CSARVAGDEQFF
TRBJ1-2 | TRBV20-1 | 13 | CSASTAGNYGYTF
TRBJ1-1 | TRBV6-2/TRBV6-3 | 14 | CASSFRKMPPEAFF
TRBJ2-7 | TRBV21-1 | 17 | CASILPGATSHPSEQYF
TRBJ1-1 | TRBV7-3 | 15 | CASSANDGDRGEAFF
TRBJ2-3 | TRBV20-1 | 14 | CSAPAAGSTDTQYF
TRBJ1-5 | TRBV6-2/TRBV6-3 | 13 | CASAQGVGQPQHF
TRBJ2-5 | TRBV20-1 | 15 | CSAREVERGQETQYF
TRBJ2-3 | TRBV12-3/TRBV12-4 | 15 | CASSGYGGTEDTQYF
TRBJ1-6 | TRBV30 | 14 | CAWSGLFNNSPLHF
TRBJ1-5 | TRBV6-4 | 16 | CASSDPGQASNQPQHF
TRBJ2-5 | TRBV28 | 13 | CASSPGPGETQYF
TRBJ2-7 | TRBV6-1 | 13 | CASSRTGVYEQYF
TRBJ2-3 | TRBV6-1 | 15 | CASSVGLADTDTQYF
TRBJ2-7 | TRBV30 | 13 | CAWSGSSSYEQYF
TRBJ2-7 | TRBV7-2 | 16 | CASSLDMGQGTYEQYF
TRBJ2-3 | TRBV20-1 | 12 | CSAHRGPDTQYF
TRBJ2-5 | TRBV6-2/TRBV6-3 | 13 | CASSSRLVETQYF
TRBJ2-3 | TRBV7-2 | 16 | CASSLASLAGTDTQYF
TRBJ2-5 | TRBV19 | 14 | CASRGTGSPETQYF
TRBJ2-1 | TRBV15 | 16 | CATSRDLVAGMNEQFF
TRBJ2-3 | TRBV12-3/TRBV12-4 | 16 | CASSRRMTSGTDTQYF
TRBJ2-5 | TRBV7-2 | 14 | CASSRGTFQETQYF
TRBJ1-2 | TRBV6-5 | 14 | CASSYSGGNYGYTF
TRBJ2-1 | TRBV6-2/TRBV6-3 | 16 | CASSSRVLAGDDEQFF
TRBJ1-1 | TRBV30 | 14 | CAWSVRGARTEAFF
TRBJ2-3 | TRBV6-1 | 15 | CASSVRAPHIDTQYF
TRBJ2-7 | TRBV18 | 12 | CASSPTRGEQYF
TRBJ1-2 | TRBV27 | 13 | CASSPGQGRFYAF
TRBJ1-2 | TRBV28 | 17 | CASSLRGQLGSGYGYTF